Listed below are T cell receptor beta chains from one sample, sequenced in a study of cytomegalovirus exposure and HLA in healthy donors. Generated by immunoSEQ multiplex PCR, the TCRdb table keeps only in-frame clones and is missing some. Of 220,000 or so clones detected, less than 90% appear once; the ten largest clones hold 4.5% to 7%. Sequenced material: PBMCs. The receptors shown here come from a woman younger than 35 in good health and CMV-seronegative. The CDR3 runs from the conserved cysteine through the conserved F or W. D genes are given only for firm matches. Size is omitted from some rows. Given values are once, few, many or a class for expanded clones.

clone_size | d_call | j_call | v_call | cdr3_nt | cdr3_aa
NA | TRBD1 | TRBJ2-5 | TRBV2 | TGTGCCAGCAGTGGAGACAGGGGGCTGGAGACCCAGTACTTC | CASSGDRGLETQYF
NA | TRBD2 | TRBJ2-5 | TRBV25-1 | TGTGCCAGCAGTGCCCCTAGCGGGAGCTGGGAGACCCAGTACTTC | CASSAPSGSWETQYF
NA | NA | TRBJ1-5 | TRBV19 | TGTGCCAGTAGTACTCAAGCGACTCAGCCCCAGCATTTT | CASSTQATQPQHF
few | NA | TRBJ2-3 | TRBV5-6 | TGTGCCAGCAGCTCCCGGGACCTTTCCTTGTATTTT | CASSSRDLSLYF
NA | TRBD1 | TRBJ2-3 | TRBV10-2 | TGCGCCAGCGATATAAACAGGGGAGATACGCAGTATTTT | CASDINRGDTQYF
NA | TRBD1 | TRBJ1-2 | TRBV28 | TGTGCCAGCAGACAGGGGTCACACCTAAACTATGGCTACACCTTC | CASRQGSHLNYGYTF
NA | NA | TRBJ1-6 | TRBV6-1 | TGTGCCAGCAGGTCGGGTTGGGCGGATAATTCACCCCTCCACTTT | CASRSGWADNSPLHF
NA | NA | TRBJ2-1 | TRBV7-8 | TGTGCCAGCAGCTTACGAGCACAGTCGAATGAGCAGTTCTTC | CASSLRAQSNEQFF
NA | NA | TRBJ1-5 | TRBV6-6 | TGTGCCAGCAGTTACGACCCCCAGCATTTT | CASSYDPQHF
NA | NA | TRBJ2-7 | TRBV27 | TGTGCCAGCAGTTTACGGCAGAGCAACTCCTACGAGCAGTACTTC | CASSLRQSNSYEQYF
NA | TRBD2 | TRBJ2-5 | TRBV9 | TGTGCCAGCAGCTCAGCGGGGAGGGAGACCCAGTACTTC | CASSSAGRETQYF